These 24 T cell receptor beta chains were all obtained from the same sample, sequenced in a study of blood T cell repertoires in COVID-19. Clones were sequenced by immunoSEQ multiplex PCR, and TCRdb holds only the in-frame ones, with some missing. The sample yields roughly 230,000 clones, approximately 80% seen once. The material sequenced was peripheral blood. These receptors originate from a woman of 80 years or more with COVID-19, enrolled during active disease.

This clone was picked up one time. The V and J genes are TRBV14 and TRBJ2-2; 8 bases fit TRBD1. In germline, CDR1 is SGHDN, CDR2 FVKESK. The trim removed 8 bases at V and 2 bases at J, leaving 4 bases unmatched. This CDR3 comprises 14 residues. Here the CDR3 reads CASRTGINTGELFF. CDR3 nucleotide sequence: TGTGCCAGCCGGACAGGGATCAACACCGGGGAGCTGTTTTTT. Full variable domain (outside the CDR3, taken from reference TRBV14 and TRBJ2-2): EAGVTQFPSHSVIEKGQTVTLRCDPISGHDNLYWYRRVMGKEIKFLLHFVKESKQDESGMPNNRFLAERTGGTYSTLKVQPAELEDSGVYFCASRTGINTGELFFGEGSRLTVL.

The chain joins TRBV5-4 to TRBJ2-1; 10 nucleotides match TRBD2. The CDR3 loop spans 17 amino acids. The V gene's germline CDR1 is SGHNT and CDR2 YYREEE (reference sequence). The trim removed 0 bases at V and 10 bases at J, leaving 13 bases unmatched. The CDR3 is CASSLGPSGGVFGEQFF. The CDR3 DNA sequence: TGTGCCAGCAGCTTGGGGCCGAGCGGGGGGGTATTCGGCGAGCAGTTCTTC.

This clone was seen once. This sequence joins TRBV5-8 and TRBJ2-5, with 7 bases aligning to TRBD1. Germline CDR1 and CDR2: SGHTS and YDEGEE. After removal of 4 bases from V and 2 bases from J, the junction contained 8 bases not matched to a gene. The CDR3 length is 15 residues. In nucleotides, the CDR3 is TGTGCCAGCAGCGTTCGGGGACAGTATCAAGAGACCCAGTACTTC. Protein product: CASSVRGQYQETQYF.

The chain employs TRBV2 and TRBJ2-7, with 8 bases matching TRBD2. The CDR3 spans 13 residues. The trim removed 7 bases at V and 3 bases at J, leaving 5 bases unmatched. CDR1 is SNHLY and CDR2 is FYNNEI in the germline V gene. This CDR3 reads CASKAGGYYEQYF. Written as DNA, the CDR3 is TGTGCCAGCAAGGCGGGGGGATACTACGAGCAGTACTTC. Filled out from reference TRBV2 and TRBJ2-7, the complete variable domain reads EPEVTQTPSHQVTQMGQEVILRCVPISNHLYFYWYRQILGQKVEFLVSFYNNEISEKSEIFDDQFSVERPDGSNFTLKIRSTKLEDSAMYFCASKAGGYYEQYFGPGTRLTVT.

The chain combines TRBV19 with TRBJ1-5; no reliable D call. The V end lost 1 base, the J end lost 5 bases, and 15 bases lay between the germline ends. The CDR3 extends over 16 amino acids. Germline-derived CDR1 and CDR2 are LNHDA and SQIVND (reference sequence). The CDR3, as DNA: TGTGCCAGTAGTATAGTTAGAGGGAATTACGATCAGCCCCAGCATTTT. It encodes CASSIVRGNYDQPQHF.

The chain recombines TRBV6-2 or TRBV6-3 with TRBJ2-2; D perhaps matches TRBD1 (6 bases). V gave up 6 bases and J gave up 2 bases, with 13 bases separating them. CDR1 MNHEY and CDR2 SVGEGT come from the germline V gene. The CDR3 is 15 amino acids. The CDR3 bases are TGTGCCAGCAGATACGGGACAACCAACACCGGGGAGCTGTTTTTT. This codes for CASRYGTTNTGELFF.

This CDR3 reads CASSLGTGAGKLFF. The CDR3 coding sequence is TGTGCCAGCAGCCTCGGGACTGGGGCGGGGAAACTGTTTTTT. The V call is TRBV4-2, the J call TRBJ1-4; weak D call: TRBD1 (5 bases). The germline V gene encodes CDR1 LGHNA and CDR2 YNFKEQ. The CDR3 runs to 14 residues. Trimming removed 4 bases at V and 11 bases at J, with 17 bases between.

The rearrangement joins TRBV10-3 to TRBJ2-7; 7 positions agree with TRBD2. The CDR3 runs 14 residues. The germline CDR1 and CDR2 sequences are ENHRY and SYGVKD. V lost 8 bases, J lost 0 bases, and 7 bases stayed unmatched. CDR3 DNA: TGTGCCATCTCTTGGACTAGTAGCTCCTACGAGCAGTACTTC. Residues: CAISWTSSSYEQYF.

This clone was detected once. CDR3 protein: CASSLRLSGDLTDTQYF. The CDR3 region has the DNA TGTGCCAGCAGCTTAAGGTTGTCAGGGGACCTCACAGATACGCAGTATTTT. The chain is built from TRBV7-9 and TRBJ2-3, with a tentative D call TRBD1 (6 bases). Germline CDR1 SEHNR, CDR2 FQNEAQ (reference sequence). V lost 2 bases and J lost 2, with 17 bases in between. There are 17 residues in the CDR3.

The chain has TRBV7-2 and TRBJ2-7, with D maybe TRBD1 (5 bases). This CDR3 is built from 13 residues. Trimming left V 5 bases short and J 2 bases short, with 10 bases between. Germline V lookup: CDR1 SGHTA, CDR2 FQGNSA. As DNA, the CDR3 is TGTGCCAGCAGCCCCGACAGAGCCTACGAGCAGTACTTC. It specifies CASSPDRAYEQYF.

The V and J genes are TRBV5-1 and TRBJ1-1, with 8 bases matching TRBD1. J gave up 4 bases and V 1 base, and 12 bases lay outside the gene matches. This CDR3 has 17 residues. Germline V CDR1 and CDR2: SGHRS, YFSETQ. In DNA form, the CDR3 reads TGCGCCAGCAGCTTGAGGACAGGGAGAACTCCGGGCACTGAAGCTTTCTTT. Translated, it gives CASSLRTGRTPGTEAFF.

J is TRBJ2-2 and V is TRBV5-1, with a weak D call TRBD1 (5 bases). Germline V gives CDR1 SGHRS, CDR2 YFSETQ. V lost 0 bases and J 6 bases, leaving 6 bases between the germline ends. The CDR3 is 13 residues long. In nucleotides, the CDR3 is TGCGCCAGCAGCTTGGAGGGGTCCGGGGAGCTGTTTTTT. Translating it yields CASSLEGSGELFF.

This chain connects TRBV6-4 to TRBJ2-2, with TRBD2 matching 9 bases. Germline CDR1 MRHNA, CDR2 SNTAGT. The CDR3 is 15 amino acids. The junction had 6 bases not matched to a gene; V was cut back by 4 bases and J by 6 bases. The CDR3 nucleotides are TGTGCCAGCAGTGTCCTAGCGGGGTCGTCCGGGGAGCTGTTTTTT. Translated: CASSVLAGSSGELFF.

V gene TRBV19 combines with J gene TRBJ1-1; 10 positions match TRBD1. Losses at the gene ends were 4 bases for V and 1 base for J; bases not matched to a gene: 3. The CDR3 consists of 15 residues. The germline V gene encodes CDR1 LNHDA and CDR2 SQIVND (reference sequence). CDR3 in amino acids: CASSTRDRGNTEAFF. As DNA, the CDR3 is TGTGCCAGTAGTACCCGGGACAGGGGGAACACTGAAGCTTTCTTT.

J is TRBJ2-7 and V is TRBV5-4; 8 nucleotides line up with TRBD1. The V gene's germline CDR1 is SGHNT and CDR2 YYREEE (reference sequence). This CDR3 contains 15 residues. The V gene end was trimmed by 4 bases and the J gene end by 3 bases; junction bases not matched to a gene: 9. CDR3 sequence reads: CASSPQGALSYEQYF. In DNA form, the CDR3 reads TGTGCCAGCAGCCCTCAGGGGGCGCTTAGCTACGAGCAGTACTTC.

The V call is TRBV19, the J call TRBJ2-3, with D maybe TRBD2 (5 bases). Germline lookup yields CDR1 LNHDA and CDR2 SQIVND (reference sequence). The length of the CDR3 is 12 residues. The V and J ends lost 5 bases and 7 bases respectively, with 10 bases between them. For the CDR3, the DNA is TGTGCCAGTAGTCCTGGACTTAATACGCAGTATTTT. Residues: CASSPGLNTQYF.

This chain joins TRBV7-2 and TRBJ2-3, with 10 bases aligning to TRBD2. The germline CDR1 and CDR2 sequences are SGHTA and FQGNSA. CDR3 length: 15 residues. Trimming removed 1 base from V and 6 bases from J; junction bases left unmatched: 4. Here the CDR3 reads CASSLESGGADTQYF. Written as DNA, the CDR3 is TGTGCCAGCAGCTTAGAAAGCGGGGGGGCTGATACGCAGTATTTT.

The chain uses TRBV10-3 and TRBJ1-2; 10 bases agree with TRBD1. V was clipped by 10 bases and J by 3 bases; unmatched bases: 11. CDR3 size: 15 residues. Looked up from germline, CDR1 is ENHRY and CDR2 is SYGVKD. The CDR3 reads CATGTGDPTYYGYTF. In nucleotides, the CDR3 is TGTGCCACTGGGACAGGGGATCCAACTTACTATGGCTACACCTTC.

The chain recombines TRBV25-1 with TRBJ1-2; D is perhaps TRBD1 (5 bases). The CDR3 extends over 15 amino acids. Germline V gives CDR1 MGHDK, CDR2 SYGVNS. V was shortened by 0 bases and J by 4 bases, with 12 bases between the two germline ends. CDR3 loop: CASSEYPGGAYGYTF. The CDR3 DNA is TGTGCCAGCAGTGAATACCCCGGGGGTGCCTATGGCTACACCTTC.

This chain connects TRBV6-4 to TRBJ2-2; 7 bases map to TRBD1. J lost 4 bases, V lost 8 bases, and 7 bases had no gene match. The CDR3 extends over 14 amino acids. Germline V gene data show CDR1 as MRHNA and CDR2 as SNTAGT. The CDR3 here is CASGTQGSTGELFF. The CDR3 bases are TGTGCCAGCGGGACACAGGGGTCCACCGGGGAGCTGTTTTTT.

V usage is TRBV4-3 and J usage is TRBJ1-3, with unresolved D. The V gene lost 0 bases and the J gene lost 4 bases, with 10 bases spanning the gap. Germline loops: CDR1 LGHNA, CDR2 YSLEER. This CDR3 spans 15 amino acids. CDR3 protein: CASSQDPGVGNTIYF. The CDR3, as DNA: TGCGCCAGCAGCCAAGACCCCGGGGTCGGAAACACCATATATTTT.

This sequence joins TRBV5-1 and TRBJ2-3; weak D call: TRBD2 (6 bases). Deletions cut 1 base from V and 5 bases from J, with 14 bases between. Germline V gene sequence: CDR1 SGHRS, CDR2 YFSETQ. The CDR3 has 15 amino acids. The CDR3 is CASSLTSRVGDTQYF. As DNA, the CDR3 is TGCGCCAGCAGCTTGACTAGCAGGGTGGGAGATACGCAGTATTTT.

The genes are TRBV19 and TRBJ1-1, with D hard to call. The germline CDR1 and CDR2 sequences are LNHDA and SQIVND (reference sequence). The CDR3 consists of 15 residues. V was trimmed by 7 bases and J by 1 base, leaving 16 bases between them. In DNA form, the CDR3 reads TGTGCCAGTAAGAAGCCAAGAGGCCCGAACACTGAAGCTTTCTTT. Amino acid sequence: CASKKPRGPNTEAFF.

The V gene is TRBV11-2, the J gene TRBJ2-1; D ambiguous. Trimming stripped 2 bases from V and 14 bases from J, with 10 bases between. The CDR3 has 11 amino acids. Germline values: CDR1 SGHAT, CDR2 FQNNGV. DNA of the CDR3: TGTGCCAGCAGCTTAAAGGCAGAGGAGTTCTTC. It is translated as CASSLKAEEFF.